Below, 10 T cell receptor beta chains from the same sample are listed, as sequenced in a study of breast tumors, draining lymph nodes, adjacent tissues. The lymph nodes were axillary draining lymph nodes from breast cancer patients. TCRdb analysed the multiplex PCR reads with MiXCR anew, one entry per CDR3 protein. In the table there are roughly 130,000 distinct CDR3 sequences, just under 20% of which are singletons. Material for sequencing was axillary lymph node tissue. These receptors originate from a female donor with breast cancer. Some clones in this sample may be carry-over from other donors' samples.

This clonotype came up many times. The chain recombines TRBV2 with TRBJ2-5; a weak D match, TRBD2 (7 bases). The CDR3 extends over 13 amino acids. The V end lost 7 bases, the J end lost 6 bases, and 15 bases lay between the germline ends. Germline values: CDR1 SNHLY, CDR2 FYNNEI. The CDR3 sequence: CASIGGGEKTQYF. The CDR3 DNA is TGTGCCAGCATTGGGGGGGGCGAGAAGACCCAGTACTTC.

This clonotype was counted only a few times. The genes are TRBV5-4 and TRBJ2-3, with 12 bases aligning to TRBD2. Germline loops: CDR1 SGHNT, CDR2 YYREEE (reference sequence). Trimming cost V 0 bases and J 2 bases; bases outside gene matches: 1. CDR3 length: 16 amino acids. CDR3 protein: CASSLASGGATDTQYF. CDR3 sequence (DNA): TGTGCCAGCAGCTTGGCTAGCGGGGGGGCCACAGATACGCAGTATTTT.

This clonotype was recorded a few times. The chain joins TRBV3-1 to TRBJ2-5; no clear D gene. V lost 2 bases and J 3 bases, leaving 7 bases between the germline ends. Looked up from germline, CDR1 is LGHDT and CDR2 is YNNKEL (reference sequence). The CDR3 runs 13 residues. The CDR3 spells CASSQFLEETQYF. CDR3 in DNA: TGTGCCAGCAGCCAATTCCTAGAAGAGACCCAGTACTTC.

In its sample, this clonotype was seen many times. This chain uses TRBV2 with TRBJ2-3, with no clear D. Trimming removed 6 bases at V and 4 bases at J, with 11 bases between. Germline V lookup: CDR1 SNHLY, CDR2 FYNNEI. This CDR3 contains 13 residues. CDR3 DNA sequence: TGTGCCAGCAGCTCAGGCCGTCCAGATACGCAGTATTTT. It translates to CASSSGRPDTQYF.

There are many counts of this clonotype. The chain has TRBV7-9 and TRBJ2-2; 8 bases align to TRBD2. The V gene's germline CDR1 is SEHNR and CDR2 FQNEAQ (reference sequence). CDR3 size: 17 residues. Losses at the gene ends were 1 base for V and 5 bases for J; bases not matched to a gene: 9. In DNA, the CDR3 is TGTGCCAGCAGCTTAGGTCGAACAGCGGGAGTTACCGGGGAGCTGTTTTTT. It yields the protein CASSLGRTAGVTGELFF.

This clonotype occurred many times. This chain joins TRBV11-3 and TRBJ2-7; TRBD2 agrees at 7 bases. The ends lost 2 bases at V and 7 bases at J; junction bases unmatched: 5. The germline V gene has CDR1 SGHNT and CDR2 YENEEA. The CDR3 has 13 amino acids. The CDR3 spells CASSLWGGEEQYF. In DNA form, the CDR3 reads TGTGCCAGCAGCTTATGGGGGGGAGAAGAGCAGTACTTC.

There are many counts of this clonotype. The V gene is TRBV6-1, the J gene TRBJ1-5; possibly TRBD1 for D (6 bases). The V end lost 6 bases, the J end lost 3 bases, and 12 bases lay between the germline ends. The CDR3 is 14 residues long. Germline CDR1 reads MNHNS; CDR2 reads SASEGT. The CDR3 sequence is CASRRGGNNQPQHF. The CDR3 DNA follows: TGTGCCAGCAGGAGGGGGGGGAACAATCAGCCCCAGCATTTT.

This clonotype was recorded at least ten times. The CDR3 DNA reads TGTGCCAGCAGAACGGGACAGTACACCCAAGAGACCCAGTACTTC. Translated, it gives CASRTGQYTQETQYF. V usage is TRBV7-3 and J usage is TRBJ2-5; TRBD1 matches 7 bases. With V trimmed by 6 bases and J by 1 base, 8 bases remained unmatched. Germline lookup yields CDR1 SGHTA and CDR2 FQGTGA. CDR3 length: 15 residues. Full variable domain (outside the CDR3, taken from reference TRBV7-3 and TRBJ2-5): GAGVSQTPSNKVTEKGKYVELRCDPISGHTALYWYRQSLGQGPEFLIYFQGTGAADDSGLPNDRFFAVRPEGSVSTLKIQRTERGDSAVYLCASRTGQYTQETQYFGPGTRLLVL.

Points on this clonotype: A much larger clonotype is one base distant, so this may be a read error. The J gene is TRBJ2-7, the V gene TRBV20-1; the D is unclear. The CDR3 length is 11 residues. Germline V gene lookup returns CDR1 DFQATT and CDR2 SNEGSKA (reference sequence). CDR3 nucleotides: TGCAGTGCTAGTCGGAAGGTTGTGCAGCACTTC. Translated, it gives CSASRKVVQHF.

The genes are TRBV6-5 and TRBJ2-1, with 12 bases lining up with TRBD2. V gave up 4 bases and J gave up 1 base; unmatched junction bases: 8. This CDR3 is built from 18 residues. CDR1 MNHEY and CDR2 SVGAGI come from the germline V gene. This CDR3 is CASSSRTSGVRSYNEQFF. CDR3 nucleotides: TGTGCCAGCAGTTCAAGGACTAGCGGGGTAAGGTCCTACAATGAGCAGTTCTTC.